The source of this T cell receptor (delta chain) is a study of γδ T cells in repeated Plasmodium falciparum infection. TCRdb re-called the multiplex PCR reads through CATT. The sample has 45,000 to 60,000 delta-chain clones, roughly 2% seen once. Turning to this clone: Given a far larger clone just one base away, this is likely a sequencing read error. Other DNA sequences within the sample encode an identical CDR3.

This receptor was taken from a pool of human donors (malaria-infected and uninfected, not separated). Source material: gamma-delta T cells from blood.

The DNA of the CDR3 is TGTGCTCTTGGGGACGGGGCCTTCCTACGTCGTTGGGGGCCGCTGTACACCGATAAACTCATCTTT. Translation gives CALGDGAFLRRWGPLYTDKLIF. This chain links TRDV1 with TRDJ1, with 9 nucleotides matching TRDD2. Here the J gene was assigned by germline matching of the DNA, as TCRdb has none. CDR3 length equals 22 residues. CDR1 TSWWSYY and CDR2 QGS come from the germline V gene. V lost 3 bases and J lost 0; bases outside the gene matches: 23.